What follows is one TCR beta chain and its context. Its antigen is still unknown. Regulatory T cells were sorted from blood as CD4+ CD25-high CD127-low cells. The data originate from a study of regulatory and conventional T cells in RAG deficiency. Regarding the study as a whole: Shannon entropy fell and Simpson indices rose in RAG-deficient patients. In Omenn syndrome, Treg and Tconv repertoires overlapped >85%.

CDR1 is MNHEY and CDR2 is SVGAGI in the germline V gene. V was clipped by 2 bases and J by 10 bases, with 8 bases between them. This CDR3 region has 11 residues. Clones were read by immunoSEQ multiplex PCR, and TCRdb kept only the in-frame ones, dropping some. The sample lists some 20,000 clones; about nine tenths were seen once. This sample was shared with a second study, whose subject was regulatory T cells. That source adds: Amplification used 52 TRBV primers and 13 TRBJ primers.

The chain uses TRBV6-5 and TRBJ1-1; D gene unclear. The source is a human donor in good health. Source material: Tregs sorted from blood. The CDR3 region has the DNA TGTGCCAGCAGTTACCGAGGGCGAGCTTTCTTT. Amino acids: CASSYRGRAFF.